This is a list of T cell receptor beta chains from one sample in a study of blood T cell repertoires in COVID-19. Data came from immunoSEQ multiplex PCR; TCRdb stores just in-frame clones and leaves some out. The table has about 49,000 clones, roughly four fifths seen once. The material sequenced was peripheral blood. The receptors were gathered from a woman aged 55-69 years with acute or convalescent COVID-19. The CDR3 runs from the conserved cysteine through the conserved F or W. A D gene is named only where the DNA matches it firmly. Some rows have no size entry. The others give once, few or many, or a class for an expanded clone.

cdr3_length clone_size j_call d_call v_call cdr3_nt cdr3_aa
16 - TRBJ2-7 TRBD2 TRBV30 TGTGCCTGGAGTCTACCCGGACTAGCGGGAGTTTACGAGCAGTACTTC CAWSLPGLAGVYEQYF
20 - TRBJ2-1 TRBD2 TRBV12-5 TGTGCTAGTGGTTTGGTGGCCGGGACTAGCGGGGGGCTCCGGCGGAATGAGCAGTTCTTC CASGLVAGTSGGLRRNEQFF
16 - TRBJ2-2 TRBD2 TRBV7-9 TGTGCCAGCAGCTTGGGACTAGGGGTCACAACCGGGGAGCTGTTTTTT CASSLGLGVTTGELFF
13 - TRBJ2-5 TRBD2 TRBV30 TGTGCCCGGAAACATAGGACTAGCAAGGTCCAGTACTTC CARKHRTSKVQYF
15 - TRBJ2-1 TRBD2 TRBV15 TGTGCCACCAGCCAATTACGTAGCGGGAGCAATGAGCAGTTCTTC CATSQLRSGSNEQFF
14 - TRBJ1-5 - TRBV28 TGTGCCAGCTCATCAAGGGGCGGGATGCAGCCCCAGCATTTT CASSSRGGMQPQHF
15 - TRBJ2-7 TRBD2 TRBV4-1 TGCGCCAGCAGCCAAGAGGCTAGCGGGGCCTACGAGCAGTACTTC CASSQEASGAYEQYF
18 - TRBJ1-2 TRBD1 TRBV2 TGTGCCAGCAGCACCGGGGACAGGGGGCGCGTATCTACCAGCGGCTACACCTTC CASSTGDRGRVSTSGYTF
20 - TRBJ1-5 - TRBV27 TGTGCCAGCAGTTTATGGGGGGGAGGTAGGGGCAGGCGGATCAATCAGCCCCAGCATTTT CASSLWGGGRGRRINQPQHF
14 - TRBJ1-1 - TRBV5-1 TGCGCCAGCAGCTTGGAACAACTGAACACTGAAGCTTTCTTT CASSLEQLNTEAFF
16 - TRBJ2-3 - TRBV7-3 TGTGCCAGCAGCCCCTTGGAGACAGTCAGCACAGATACGCAGTATTTT CASSPLETVSTDTQYF
13 - TRBJ2-2 TRBD1 TRBV19 TGTGCCGGGAGGACAGGGGTCACCGGGGAGCTGTTTTTT CAGRTGVTGELFF
15 - TRBJ1-6 - TRBV2 TGTGCCAGCAGTGAAACGCAGGCCTATAATTCACCCCTCCACTTT CASSETQAYNSPLHF
15 - TRBJ1-3 - TRBV5-4 TGTGCCAGCAGCGTGGACAGTGCTACGGGAAACACCATATATTTT CASSVDSATGNTIYF
17 - TRBJ2-7 - TRBV27 TGTGCCAGCAGGGTTAACAGGGGGGGGGCCCCCTCCTACGAGCAGTACTTC CASRVNRGGAPSYEQYF
12 - TRBJ1-6 TRBD1 TRBV30 TGTGCCTGGCTCCGGGACAGGGGACCCCTCCACTTT CAWLRDRGPLHF
12 - TRBJ2-1 - TRBV9 TGTGCCAGCAGCGTCCTTAACAATGAGCAGTTCTTC CASSVLNNEQFF
14 - TRBJ1-1 - TRBV5-1 TGCGCCAGCAGCCGCCCGGGAGATGTCCCTGAAGCTTTCTTT CASSRPGDVPEAFF
17 - TRBJ1-5 TRBD1 TRBV20-1 TGCAGTGCTAGTAGCCGGACAGGAGTAGGGCTCAATCAGCCCCAGCATTTT CSASSRTGVGLNQPQHF
14 - TRBJ2-1 TRBD1 TRBV9 TGTGCCAGCAGCCCCGGGGACAGGGGAAGTGAGCAGTTCTTC CASSPGDRGSEQFF
16 - TRBJ1-5 TRBD1 TRBV27 TGTGCCAGCAGTCCCGTAGACAGGGGTCGGGGTCAGCCCCAGCATTTT CASSPVDRGRGQPQHF
15 - TRBJ1-2 TRBD1 TRBV11-2 TGTGCCAGCAGCACCGGGACAGGGAGAGGCTATGGCTACACCTTC CASSTGTGRGYGYTF
14 - TRBJ2-1 TRBD1 TRBV5-8 TGTGCCAGCAGCTTCGGGACAGGGTGGAATGAGCAGTTCTTC CASSFGTGWNEQFF
14 - TRBJ2-5 - TRBV2 TGTGCCAGCAGTGTGATAGCAGGGAGGAAGACCCAGTACTTC CASSVIAGRKTQYF
15 - TRBJ1-6 TRBD1 TRBV6-5 TGTGCCAGCATAAACGACAGGGGGTCAAATTCACCCCTCCACTTT CASINDRGSNSPLHF
14 - TRBJ1-1 - TRBV4-2 TGTGCCAGCAGCCAAGGAGGCCACAACACTGAAGCTTTCTTT CASSQGGHNTEAFF
15 - TRBJ2-1 TRBD2 TRBV28 TGTGCCAGCAGGCCCGGGACTAGCGGGAACAATGAGCAGTTCTTC CASRPGTSGNNEQFF
14 few TRBJ1-2 - TRBV5-4 TGTGCCAGCAGCTTGGGAGCCGGGAGCTATGGCTACACCTTC CASSLGAGSYGYTF
15 - TRBJ1-2 - TRBV5-1 TGCGCCAGCAGCTTGGTTCAGGCGACGCGAACGGGCTACACCTTC CASSLVQATRTGYTF
15 once TRBJ2-7 TRBD1 TRBV6-1 TGTGCCAGCAGTGAAATAGCAGGGGGACAAGACGAGCAGTACTTC CASSEIAGGQDEQYF
15 - TRBJ1-2 TRBD1 TRBV5-6 TGTGCCAGCAGCTTGGTCGACCGGGACAGGGGAGGCTACACCTTC CASSLVDRDRGGYTF
14 - TRBJ2-7 - TRBV19 TGTGCCAGTAGCAGGACTCACGGTCCCTACGAGCAGTACTTC CASSRTHGPYEQYF
15 - TRBJ1-1 - TRBV25-1 TGTGCCAGCAGTGAAAGTTGGGGCGCCAACACTGAAGCTTTCTTT CASSESWGANTEAFF
15 - TRBJ2-7 TRBD2 TRBV29-1 TGCAGCGTTGTGGGACTAGCGGGAGTCGGGAACGAGCAGTACTTC CSVVGLAGVGNEQYF
17 - TRBJ1-6 TRBD1 TRBV16 TGTGCCAGCAGCCAATCGGGACAGGGGGGATATAATTCACCCCTCCACTTT CASSQSGQGGYNSPLHF
13 - TRBJ1-6 - TRBV3-1/TRBV3-2 TGTGCCAGCGAGGCAGGGCGGCGTTCACCCCTCCACTTT CASEAGRRSPLHF
14 - TRBJ1-2 - TRBV3-1/TRBV3-2 TGTGCCAGCAGCCAAGGTGGGAGCGGAAGTGGCTACACCTTC CASSQGGSGSGYTF
16 - TRBJ1-6 - TRBV28 TGTGCCAGCAGTTTAGCTGGGGCGGGAGATAATTCACCCCTCCACTTT CASSLAGAGDNSPLHF
15 once TRBJ1-5 - TRBV5-1 TGCGCCAGCGCCCCCGGTGCGGAATTAAATCAGCCCCAGCATTTT CASAPGAELNQPQHF
15 - TRBJ2-1 TRBD2 TRBV11-2 TGTGCCAGCAGCACGGGACTAGCGTATTACAATGAGCAGTTCTTC CASSTGLAYYNEQFF
13 - TRBJ1-4 TRBD1 TRBV29-1 TGCAGCGTTTCTGGCAGGGGGCAGGAAAAACTGTTTTTT CSVSGRGQEKLFF
16 - TRBJ1-4 - TRBV7-2 TGTGCCAGCAGCTTAGCGTCGGGGGGAACTAATGAAAAACTGTTTTTT CASSLASGGTNEKLFF
18 - TRBJ2-5 TRBD2 TRBV7-2 TGTGCCAGCAGCACCTCTAGCGGGAGGGCCCTCGGGGCTGAGACCCAGTACTTC CASSTSSGRALGAETQYF
15 once TRBJ1-3 - TRBV27 TGTGCCAGCAGTTTCGCGGGGCGCGTGGGAAACACCATATATTTT CASSFAGRVGNTIYF
16 - TRBJ2-2 - TRBV2 TGTGCCAGCAGTGGCGAAGAGCCGGCGAACACCGGGGAGCTGTTTTTT CASSGEEPANTGELFF
13 - TRBJ2-2 - TRBV5-4 TGTGCCAGCAGCTTCAGGGTCACCGGGGAGCTGTTTTTT CASSFRVTGELFF